The 9 T cell receptor beta chains below were found in one sample sequenced in a study of memory CD4+ T cells and cytomegalovirus serostatus. The protocol was immunoSEQ multiplex PCR, while the TCRdb copy is restricted to in-frame clones and leaves out a portion. The sample records 35,000 to 50,000 clones, approximately 80% being singletons. Single viable CD3+CD4+CD8-CD45RO+ cells were sorted as the memory CD4+ T cells. What was sequenced was memory CD4+ T cells from blood. The source of these receptors is an adult in good health and CMV-seronegative.

The chain employs TRBV6-5 and TRBJ1-2; D may be TRBD1 (5 bases). Germline V gene lookup returns CDR1 MNHEY and CDR2 SVGAGI. This CDR3 has 14 amino acids. V lost 2 bases and J 1 base, leaving 8 bases between the germline ends. CDR3 residues: CASSYRGLNYGYTF. In DNA form, the CDR3 reads TGTGCCAGCAGTTACAGGGGTCTTAACTATGGCTACACCTTC.

The genes are TRBV2 and TRBJ2-3; D is undetermined. CDR3 length: 13 amino acids. The V and J ends lost 4 bases and 2 bases respectively, with 7 bases between them. CDR1 and CDR2 from the germline V gene are SNHLY and FYNNEI. The CDR3 DNA reads as TGTGCCAGCAGTGTTGCGTTCACAGATACGCAGTATTTT. It encodes CASSVAFTDTQYF.

The genes are TRBV10-3 and TRBJ1-1; 7 bases line up with TRBD1. With 8 bases clipped from V and 0 bases from J, the junction kept 9 bases outside the gene matches. Germline V gives CDR1 ENHRY, CDR2 SYGVKD. The CDR3 runs 15 residues. The CDR3 reads CAIQKEGQMNTEAFF. As DNA, the CDR3 is TGTGCCATCCAAAAAGAGGGACAGATGAACACTGAAGCTTTCTTT.

This rearrangement joins TRBV7-2 to TRBJ1-5, with a possible D match to TRBD1 (5 bases). This CDR3 has 14 residues. Germline CDR1 and CDR2: SGHTA and FQGNSA. V was cut by 4 bases and J by 0 bases, with 7 bases left in between. The CDR3 nucleotides read TGTGCCAGCAGCTGGGGCAATAGCAATCAGCCCCAGCATTTT. Translated: CASSWGNSNQPQHF.

The chain employs TRBV11-1 and TRBJ2-1; the D is unclear. This CDR3 is 11 amino acids long. The germline V and J ends were trimmed by 2 bases and 8 bases, with 4 bases remaining between them. From germline, CDR1 is SGHAT and CDR2 FQDESV (reference sequence). The CDR3 loop reads CASSLTHEQFF. As DNA, the CDR3 is TGTGCCAGCAGCTTAACCCATGAGCAGTTCTTC.

DNA for the CDR3: TGTGCCAGTAGACAAGACAGGCTCTCCTACAATGAGCAGTTCTTC. Its translation: CASRQDRLSYNEQFF. The gene calls are TRBV19 and TRBJ2-1; D is possibly TRBD1 (6 bases). V was trimmed by 6 bases and J by 0 bases, leaving 12 bases between them. In germline, CDR1 is LNHDA, CDR2 SQIVND (reference sequence). The CDR3 spans 15 residues.

The chain links TRBV7-6 to TRBJ1-1, with D unresolved. Looked up from germline, CDR1 is SGHVS and CDR2 is FNYEAQ. This CDR3 spans 13 amino acids. V gave up 3 bases and J gave up 1 base, with 6 bases separating them. The CDR3 sequence is CASSFRQNTEAFF. CDR3 nucleotides: TGTGCCAGCAGCTTCCGGCAGAACACTGAAGCTTTCTTT. Using reference TRBV7-6 and TRBJ1-1 for the parts outside the CDR3, the full variable domain is GAGVSQSPRYKVTKRGQDVALRCDPISGHVSLYWYRQALGQGPEFLTYFNYEAQQDKSGLPNDRFSAERPEGSISTLTIQRTEQRDSAMYRCASSFRQNTEAFFGQGTRLTVV.

J is TRBJ1-1 and V is TRBV7-9, with D unresolved. Germline CDR1 reads SEHNR; CDR2 reads FQNEAQ (reference sequence). The CDR3 totals 13 residues. Trimming took off 7 bases at V and 0 bases at J, with 9 bases between the two ends. CDR3 DNA sequence: TGTGCCAGCACGTATGCCATGAACACTGAAGCTTTCTTT. Its translation is CASTYAMNTEAFF.

This sequence joins TRBV18 and TRBJ2-5; D perhaps matches TRBD1 (6 bases). The V gene lost 7 bases and the J gene lost 2 bases, with 11 bases spanning the gap. The germline V gene encodes CDR1 KGHSH and CDR2 LQKENI. The CDR3 has 13 residues. The CDR3 is CASFTGIQETQYF. The CDR3 nucleotides read TGTGCCAGCTTTACAGGGATACAAGAGACCCAGTACTTC. The full variable domain, with the rest looked up from reference TRBV18 and TRBJ2-5, is NAGVMQNPRHLVRRRGQEARLRCSPMKGHSHVYWYRQLPEEGLKFMVYLQKENIIDESGMPKERFSAEFPKEGPSILRIQQVVRGDSAAYFCASFTGIQETQYFGPGTRLLVL.